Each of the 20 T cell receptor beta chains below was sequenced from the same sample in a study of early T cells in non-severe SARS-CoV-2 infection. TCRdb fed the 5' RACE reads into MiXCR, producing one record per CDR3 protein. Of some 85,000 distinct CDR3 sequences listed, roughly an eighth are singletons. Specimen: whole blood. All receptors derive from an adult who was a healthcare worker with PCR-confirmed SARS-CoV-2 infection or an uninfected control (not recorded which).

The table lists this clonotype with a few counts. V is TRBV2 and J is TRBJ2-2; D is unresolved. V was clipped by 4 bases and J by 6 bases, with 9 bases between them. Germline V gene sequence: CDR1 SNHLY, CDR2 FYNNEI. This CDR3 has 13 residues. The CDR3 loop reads CASSGGVAGELFF. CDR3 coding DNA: TGTGCCAGCAGTGGAGGCGTGGCCGGGGAGCTGTTTTTT.

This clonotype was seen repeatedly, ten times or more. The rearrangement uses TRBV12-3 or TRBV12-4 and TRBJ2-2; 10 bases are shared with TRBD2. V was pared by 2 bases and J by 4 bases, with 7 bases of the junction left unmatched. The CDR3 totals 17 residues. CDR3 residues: CASSLRLAGATTGELFF. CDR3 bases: TGTGCCAGCAGTTTAAGGCTAGCGGGGGCCACCACCGGGGAGCTGTTTTTT.

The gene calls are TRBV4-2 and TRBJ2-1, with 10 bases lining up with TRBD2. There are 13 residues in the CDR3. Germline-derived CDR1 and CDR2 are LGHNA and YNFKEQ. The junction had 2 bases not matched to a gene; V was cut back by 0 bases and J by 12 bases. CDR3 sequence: CASSQEGLAMQFF. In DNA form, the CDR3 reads TGTGCCAGCAGCCAAGAGGGACTAGCGATGCAGTTCTTC.

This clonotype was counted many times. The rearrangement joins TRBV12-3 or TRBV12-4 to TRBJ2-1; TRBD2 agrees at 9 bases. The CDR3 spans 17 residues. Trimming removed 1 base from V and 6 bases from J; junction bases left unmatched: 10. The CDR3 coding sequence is TGTGCCAGCAGTTTAGTGTCTAGCGGGGCTCGGGTCAATGAGCAGTTCTTC. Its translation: CASSLVSSGARVNEQFF.

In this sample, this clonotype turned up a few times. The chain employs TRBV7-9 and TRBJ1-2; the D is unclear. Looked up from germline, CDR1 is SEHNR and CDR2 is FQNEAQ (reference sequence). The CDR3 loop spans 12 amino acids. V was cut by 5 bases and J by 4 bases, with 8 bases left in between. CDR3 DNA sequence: TGTGCCAGCAGCCCCACGGGCTATGGCTACACCTTC. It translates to CASSPTGYGYTF. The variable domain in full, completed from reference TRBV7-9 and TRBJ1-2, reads DTGVSQNPRHKITKRGQNVTFRCDPISEHNRLYWYRQTLGQGPEFLTYFQNEAQLEKSRLLSDRFSAERPKGSFSTLEIQRTEQGDSAMYLCASSPTGYGYTFGSGTRLTVV.

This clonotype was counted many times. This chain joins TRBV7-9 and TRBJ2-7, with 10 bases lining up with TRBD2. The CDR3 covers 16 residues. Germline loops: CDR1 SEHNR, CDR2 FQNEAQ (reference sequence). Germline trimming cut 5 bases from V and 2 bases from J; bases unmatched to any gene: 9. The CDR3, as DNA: TGTGCCAGCAGCCCCGGACTAGCGGCTACCACCTACGAGCAGTACTTC. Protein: CASSPGLAATTYEQYF.

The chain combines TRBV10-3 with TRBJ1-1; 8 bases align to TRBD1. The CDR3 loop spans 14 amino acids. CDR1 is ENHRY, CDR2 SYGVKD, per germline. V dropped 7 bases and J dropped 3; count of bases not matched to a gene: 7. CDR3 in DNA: TGTGCCATCACAAAGACAGGGGCCTACACTGAAGCTTTCTTT. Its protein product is CAITKTGAYTEAFF.

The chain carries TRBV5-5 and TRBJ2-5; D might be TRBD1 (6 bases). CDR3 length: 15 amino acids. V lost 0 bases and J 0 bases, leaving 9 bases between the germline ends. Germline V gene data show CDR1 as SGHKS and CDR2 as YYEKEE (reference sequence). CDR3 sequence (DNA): TGTGCCAGCAGCTTGGGCAGGGGATACCAAGAGACCCAGTACTTC. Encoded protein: CASSLGRGYQETQYF.

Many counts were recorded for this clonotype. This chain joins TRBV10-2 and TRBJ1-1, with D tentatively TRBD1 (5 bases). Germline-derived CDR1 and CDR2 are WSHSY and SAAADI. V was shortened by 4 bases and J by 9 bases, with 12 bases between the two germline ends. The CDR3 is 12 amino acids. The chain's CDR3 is CASSVTGLQAFF. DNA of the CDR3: TGCGCCAGCAGTGTCACAGGCCTTCAAGCTTTCTTT.

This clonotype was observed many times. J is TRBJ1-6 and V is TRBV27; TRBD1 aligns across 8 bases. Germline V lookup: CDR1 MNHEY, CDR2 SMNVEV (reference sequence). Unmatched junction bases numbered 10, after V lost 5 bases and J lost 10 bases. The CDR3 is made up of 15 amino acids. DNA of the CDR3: TGTGCCAGCAGTACCCCCGGGACAGGAAGGTCACCCCTCCACTTT. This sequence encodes CASSTPGTGRSPLHF.

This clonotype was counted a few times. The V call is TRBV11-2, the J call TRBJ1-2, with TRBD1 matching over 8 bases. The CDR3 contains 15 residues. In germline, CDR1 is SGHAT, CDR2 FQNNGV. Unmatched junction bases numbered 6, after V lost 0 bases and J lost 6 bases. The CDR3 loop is CASSLERQGANGYTF. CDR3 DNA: TGTGCCAGCAGCTTAGAGAGGCAGGGGGCAAATGGCTACACCTTC.

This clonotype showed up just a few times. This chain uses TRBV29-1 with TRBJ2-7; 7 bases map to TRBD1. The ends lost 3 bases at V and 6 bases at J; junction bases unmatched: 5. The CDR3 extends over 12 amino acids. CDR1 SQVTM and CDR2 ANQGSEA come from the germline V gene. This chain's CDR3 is CSVDTTGTEQYF. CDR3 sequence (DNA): TGCAGCGTTGACACGACAGGGACCGAGCAGTACTTC.

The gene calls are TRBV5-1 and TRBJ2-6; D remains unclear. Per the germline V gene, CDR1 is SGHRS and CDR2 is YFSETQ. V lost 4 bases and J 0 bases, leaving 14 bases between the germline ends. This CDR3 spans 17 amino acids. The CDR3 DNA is TGCGCCAGCAGCCCCACGGGCCCGAGCTCTGGGGCCAACGTCCTGACTTTC. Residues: CASSPTGPSSGANVLTF. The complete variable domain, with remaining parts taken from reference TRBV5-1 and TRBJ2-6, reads KAGVTQTPRYLIKTRGQQVTLSCSPISGHRSVSWYQQTPGQGLQFLFEYFSETQRNKGNFPGRFSGRQFSNSRSEMNVSTLELGDSALYLCASSPTGPSSGANVLTFGAGSRLTVL.

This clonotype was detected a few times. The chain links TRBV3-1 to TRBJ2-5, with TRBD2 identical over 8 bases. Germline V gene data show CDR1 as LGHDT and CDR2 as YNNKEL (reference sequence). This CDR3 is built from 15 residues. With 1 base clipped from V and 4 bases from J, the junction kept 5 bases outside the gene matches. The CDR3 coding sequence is TGTGCCAGCAGCCAAGTGTCGGGGGGGCCAGAGACCCAGTACTTC. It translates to CASSQVSGGPETQYF.

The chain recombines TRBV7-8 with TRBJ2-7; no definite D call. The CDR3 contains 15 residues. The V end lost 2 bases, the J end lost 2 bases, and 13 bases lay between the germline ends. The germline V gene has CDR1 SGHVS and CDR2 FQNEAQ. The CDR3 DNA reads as TGTGCCAGCAGCTTAACGGGCGTCTTTCCCTACGAGCAGTACTTC. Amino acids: CASSLTGVFPYEQYF.

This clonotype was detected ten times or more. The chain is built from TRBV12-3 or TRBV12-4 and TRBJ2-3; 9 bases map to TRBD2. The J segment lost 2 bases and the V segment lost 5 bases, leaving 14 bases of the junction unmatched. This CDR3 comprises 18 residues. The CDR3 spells CASSQPSGLAGFTDTQYF. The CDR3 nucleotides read TGTGCCAGCAGTCAACCCTCGGGGCTAGCGGGATTCACAGATACGCAGTATTTT.

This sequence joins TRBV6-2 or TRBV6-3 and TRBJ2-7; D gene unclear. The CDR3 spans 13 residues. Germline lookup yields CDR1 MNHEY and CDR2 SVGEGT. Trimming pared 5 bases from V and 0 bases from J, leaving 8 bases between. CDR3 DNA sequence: TGTGCCAGCAGTCCCGTGGCCTCCTACGAGCAGTACTTC. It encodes CASSPVASYEQYF.

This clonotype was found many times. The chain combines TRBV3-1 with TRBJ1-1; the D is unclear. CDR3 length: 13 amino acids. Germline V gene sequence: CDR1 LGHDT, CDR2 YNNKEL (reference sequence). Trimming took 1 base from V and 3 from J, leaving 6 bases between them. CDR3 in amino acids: CASSQAEDTEAFF. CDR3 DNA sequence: TGTGCCAGCAGCCAAGCCGAAGACACTGAAGCTTTCTTT.

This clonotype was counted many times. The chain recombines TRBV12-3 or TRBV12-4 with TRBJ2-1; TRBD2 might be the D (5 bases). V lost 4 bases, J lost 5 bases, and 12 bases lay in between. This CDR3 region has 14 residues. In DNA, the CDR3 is TGTGCCAGCAGTTCCCGCCTAGCCCACAATGAGCAGTTCTTC. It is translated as CASSSRLAHNEQFF.

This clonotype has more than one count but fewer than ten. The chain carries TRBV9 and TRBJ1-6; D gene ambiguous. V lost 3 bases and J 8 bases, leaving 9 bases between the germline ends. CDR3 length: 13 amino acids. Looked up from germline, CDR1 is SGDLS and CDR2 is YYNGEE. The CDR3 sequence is CASSAGFDSPLHF. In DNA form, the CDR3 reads TGTGCCAGCAGCGCCGGGTTTGATTCACCCCTCCACTTT.